These 10 T cell receptor beta chains share one sample of origin, sequenced in a study of blood T cell repertoires in COVID-19. Produced via immunoSEQ multiplex PCR; TCRdb's table is partial and in-frame only. The sample lists 130,000 to 150,000 clones, about four fifths occurring once. The sample was peripheral blood. Receptors originate from a human donor in a cohort sampled during active COVID-19.

The rearrangement uses TRBV10-3 and TRBJ2-3, with TRBD2 matching 8 bases. V lost 10 bases, J lost 4 bases, and 7 bases stayed unmatched. CDR1 and CDR2 from the germline V gene are ENHRY and SYGVKD. The CDR3 has 13 residues. The CDR3 DNA reads as TGTGCCACGAAGAGCGGGAGTCCAGATACGCAGTATTTT. Protein product: CATKSGSPDTQYF.

As DNA, the CDR3 is TGTGCCAGCAGTTACTCGGGGGGAGAGGCCAAAAACATTCAGTACTTC. Protein sequence: CASSYSGGEAKNIQYF. The chain combines TRBV6-6 with TRBJ2-4, with D tentatively TRBD2 (6 bases). This CDR3 has 16 residues. The V end lost 0 bases, the J end lost 1 base, and 10 bases lay between the germline ends. Germline lookup yields CDR1 MNHNY and CDR2 SVGAGI (reference sequence).

The chain carries TRBV5-1 and TRBJ1-2; 9 bases are shared with TRBD1. This CDR3 spans 13 amino acids. The germline V gene encodes CDR1 SGHRS and CDR2 YFSETQ. The V segment lost 7 bases and the J segment 7 bases; nucleotides outside the gene matches: 8. CDR3 DNA sequence: TGCGCCAGCGCGATACAGGGGGCTGCTGGCTACACCTTC. Translation: CASAIQGAAGYTF.

The chain couples TRBV2 to TRBJ2-1, with 9 bases aligning to TRBD2. The junction had 17 bases not matched to a gene; V was cut back by 1 base and J by 7 bases. CDR1 and CDR2 from the germline V gene are SNHLY and FYNNEI. This CDR3 has 19 amino acids. The chain's CDR3 is CASSEGTRRGLAGDNEQFF. CDR3 DNA: TGTGCCAGCAGTGAAGGGACCCGGAGGGGATTAGCGGGAGATAATGAGCAGTTCTTC.

This sequence joins TRBV5-1 and TRBJ2-7; D perhaps matches TRBD1 (6 bases). Germline V gene data show CDR1 as SGHRS and CDR2 as YFSETQ. There are 13 residues in the CDR3. Trimming took 3 bases from V and 3 from J, leaving 10 bases between them. CDR3 loop: CASSSDSVYEQYF. CDR3 nucleotide sequence: TGCGCCAGCAGCTCGGACAGCGTCTACGAGCAGTACTTC.

Only one count was recorded for this clone. CDR3 loop: CASPPSGAEGVQETQYF. CDR3 nucleotide sequence: TGTGCCAGCCCGCCGTCCGGGGCGGAGGGCGTCCAGGAGACCCAGTACTTC. The genes are TRBV28 and TRBJ2-5; possibly TRBD2 for D (6 bases). The CDR3 loop spans 17 amino acids. The germline CDR1 and CDR2 sequences are MDHEN and SYDVKM. The V end lost 8 bases, the J end lost 5 bases, and 27 bases lay between the germline ends. The variable domain in full, with the rest retrieved from reference TRBV28 and TRBJ2-5, is DVKVTQSSRYLVKRTGEKVFLECVQDMDHENMFWYRQDPGLGLRLIYFSYDVKMKEKGDIPEGYSVSREKKERFSLILESASTNQTSMYLCASPPSGAEGVQETQYFGPGTRLLVL.

The chain is built from TRBV28 and TRBJ2-7, with 7 positions matching TRBD1. In germline, CDR1 is MDHEN, CDR2 SYDVKM. The CDR3 has 17 residues. V gave up 3 bases and J gave up 4 bases; unmatched junction bases: 15. The CDR3 DNA follows: TGTGCCAGCAGTTTTTCGTACGGAGAGGGGGCGCGGTACGAGCAGTACTTC. Translated, it gives CASSFSYGEGARYEQYF.

The chain employs TRBV12-5 and TRBJ2-2, with D perhaps TRBD2 (6 bases). The CDR3 is made up of 14 amino acids. Germline V gene data show CDR1 as LGHNT and CDR2 as FRNRAP. With 5 bases removed from V and 7 bases from J, the gap between germline ends came to 14 bases. In nucleotides, the CDR3 is TGTGCTAGTGGTGTCGGGACTCAAAACGGGGAGCTGTTTTTT. Its translation: CASGVGTQNGELFF.

The genes are TRBV4-3 and TRBJ1-2; D ambiguous. V lost 1 base and J 4 bases, leaving 10 bases between the germline ends. In germline, CDR1 is LGHNA, CDR2 YSLEER. The CDR3 length is 14 residues. CDR3 in DNA: TGCGCCAGCAGCCAAGGTTCGGGGTTCTATGGCTACACCTTC. This encodes CASSQGSGFYGYTF.

This rearrangement joins TRBV2 to TRBJ2-7; the match to TRBD1 covers 10 bases. The CDR3 has 15 residues. CDR1 SNHLY and CDR2 FYNNEI come from the germline V gene. After removal of 1 base from V and 5 bases from J, the junction contained 5 bases not matched to a gene. CDR3 bases: TGTGCCAGCAGTGAAGGGGACAGGGGAATCAACGAGCAGTACTTC. It encodes CASSEGDRGINEQYF.